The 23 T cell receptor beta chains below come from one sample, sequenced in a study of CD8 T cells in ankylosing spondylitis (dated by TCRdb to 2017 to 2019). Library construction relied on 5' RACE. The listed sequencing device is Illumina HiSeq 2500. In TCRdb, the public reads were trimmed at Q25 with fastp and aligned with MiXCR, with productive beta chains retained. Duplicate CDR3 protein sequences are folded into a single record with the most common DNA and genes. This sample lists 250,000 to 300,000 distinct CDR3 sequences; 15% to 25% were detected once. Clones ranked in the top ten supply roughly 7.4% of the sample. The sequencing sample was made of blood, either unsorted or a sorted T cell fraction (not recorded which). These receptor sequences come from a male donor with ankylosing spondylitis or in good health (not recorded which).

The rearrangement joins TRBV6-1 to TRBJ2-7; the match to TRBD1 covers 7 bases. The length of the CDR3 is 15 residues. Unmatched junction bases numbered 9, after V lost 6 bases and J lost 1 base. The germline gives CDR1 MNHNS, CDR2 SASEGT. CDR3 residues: CASSPRQTGSYEQYV. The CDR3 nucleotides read TGTGCCAGCAGCCCAAGGCAGACAGGGTCCTACGAGCAGTACGTC.

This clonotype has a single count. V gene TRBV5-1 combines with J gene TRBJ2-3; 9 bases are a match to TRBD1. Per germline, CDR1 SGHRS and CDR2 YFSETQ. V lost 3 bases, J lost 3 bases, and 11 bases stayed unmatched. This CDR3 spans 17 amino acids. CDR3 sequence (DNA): TGCGCCAGCAGCTCCTATGCGACAGGGGGTTTTACAGATACGCAGTATTTT. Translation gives CASSSYATGGFTDTQYF.

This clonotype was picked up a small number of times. The CDR3 here is CASSSPTGGTNEQFF. The CDR3 nucleotides are TGCGCCAGCAGCTCTCCGACAGGGGGTACCAATGAGCAGTTCTTC. This sequence joins TRBV5-1 and TRBJ2-1; 9 nucleotides align to TRBD1. The germline gives CDR1 SGHRS, CDR2 YFSETQ. This CDR3 has 15 residues. V was clipped by 3 bases and J by 6 bases; unmatched bases: 7.

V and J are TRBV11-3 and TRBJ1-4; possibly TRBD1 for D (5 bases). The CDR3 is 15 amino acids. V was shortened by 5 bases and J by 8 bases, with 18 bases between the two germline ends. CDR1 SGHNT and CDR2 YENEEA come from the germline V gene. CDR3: CASSERDLRWEKLFF. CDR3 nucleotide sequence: TGTGCCAGCAGCGAACGGGACCTAAGGTGGGAAAAACTGTTTTTT.

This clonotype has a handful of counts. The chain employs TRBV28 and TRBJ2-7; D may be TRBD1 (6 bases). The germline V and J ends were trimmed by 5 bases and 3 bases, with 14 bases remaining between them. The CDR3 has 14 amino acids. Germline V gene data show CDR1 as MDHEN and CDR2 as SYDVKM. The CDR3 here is CASSETGKGYEQYV. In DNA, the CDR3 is TGTGCCAGCAGTGAAACAGGGAAAGGCTACGAGCAGTACGTC.

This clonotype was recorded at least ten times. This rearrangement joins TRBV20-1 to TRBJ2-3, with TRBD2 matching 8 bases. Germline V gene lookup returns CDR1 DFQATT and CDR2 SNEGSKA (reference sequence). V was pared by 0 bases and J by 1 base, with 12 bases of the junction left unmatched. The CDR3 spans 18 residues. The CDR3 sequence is CSARDPLRAGVGTDTQYF. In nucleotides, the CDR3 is TGCAGTGCTAGAGACCCGCTAAGAGCGGGAGTTGGCACAGATACGCAGTATTTT.

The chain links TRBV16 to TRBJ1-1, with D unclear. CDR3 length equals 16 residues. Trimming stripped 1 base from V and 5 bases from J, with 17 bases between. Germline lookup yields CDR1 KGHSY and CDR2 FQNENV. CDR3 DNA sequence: TGTGCCAGCAGCCAATATTTTCAAGTAGGGTCGACTGAAGCTTTCTTT. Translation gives CASSQYFQVGSTEAFF.

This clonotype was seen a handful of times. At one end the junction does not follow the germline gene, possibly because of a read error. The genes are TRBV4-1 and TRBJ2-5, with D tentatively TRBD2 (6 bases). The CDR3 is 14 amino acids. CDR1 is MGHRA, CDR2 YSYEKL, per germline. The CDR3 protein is CASSQEVMSGSQHF. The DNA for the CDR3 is TGCGCCAGCAGCCAAGAAGTGATGAGCGGGTCGCAGCACTTC.

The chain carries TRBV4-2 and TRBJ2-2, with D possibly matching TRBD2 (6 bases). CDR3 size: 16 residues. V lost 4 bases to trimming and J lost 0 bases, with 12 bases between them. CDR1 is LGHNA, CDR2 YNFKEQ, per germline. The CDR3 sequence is CASSPLEGSNTGELFF. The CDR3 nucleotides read TGTGCCAGCAGCCCCCTGGAGGGGTCGAACACCGGGGAGCTGTTTTTT.

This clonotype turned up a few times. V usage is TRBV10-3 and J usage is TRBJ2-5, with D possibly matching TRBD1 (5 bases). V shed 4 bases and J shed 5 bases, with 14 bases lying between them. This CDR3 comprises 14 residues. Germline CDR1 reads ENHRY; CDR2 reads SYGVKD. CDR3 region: CAISGGRQSETQYF. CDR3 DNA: TGTGCCATCAGTGGGGGCCGACAGTCCGAGACCCAGTACTTC.

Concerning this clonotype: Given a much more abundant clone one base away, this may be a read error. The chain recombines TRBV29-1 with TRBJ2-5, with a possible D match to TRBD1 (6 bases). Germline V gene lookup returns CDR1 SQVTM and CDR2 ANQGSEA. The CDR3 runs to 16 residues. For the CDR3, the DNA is TGCAACGTTGAAGATTCCTACAGGGACAACCAGGAGACCCAGTACTTC. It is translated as CNVEDSYRDNQETQYF. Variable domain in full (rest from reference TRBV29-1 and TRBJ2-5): SAVISQKPSRDICQRGTSLTIQCQVDSQVTMMFWYRQQPGQSLTLIATANQGSEATYESGFVIDKFPISRPNLTFSTLTVSNMSPEDSSIYLCNVEDSYRDNQETQYFGPGTRLLVL.

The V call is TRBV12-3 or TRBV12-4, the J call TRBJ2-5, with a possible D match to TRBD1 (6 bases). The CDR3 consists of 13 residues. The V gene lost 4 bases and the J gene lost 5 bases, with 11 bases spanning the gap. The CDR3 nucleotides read TGTGCCAGCAGTTCCTACAGGGCTGAGACCCAGTACTTC. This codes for CASSSYRAETQYF.

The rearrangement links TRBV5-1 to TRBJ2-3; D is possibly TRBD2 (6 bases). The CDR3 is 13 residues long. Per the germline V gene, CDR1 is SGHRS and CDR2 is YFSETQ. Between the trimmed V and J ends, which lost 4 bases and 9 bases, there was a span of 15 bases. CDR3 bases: TGCGCCAGCAGCCGCCCGGGAGAGAAAACGCAGTATTTT. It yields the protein CASSRPGEKTQYF.

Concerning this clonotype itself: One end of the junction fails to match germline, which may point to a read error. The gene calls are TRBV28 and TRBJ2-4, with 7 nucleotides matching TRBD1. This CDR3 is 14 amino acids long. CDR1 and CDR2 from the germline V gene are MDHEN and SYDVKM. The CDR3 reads CANSLGDRSGIQYF. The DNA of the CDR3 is TGTGCCAACAGTTTAGGGGACAGATCTGGCATTCAGTACTTC.

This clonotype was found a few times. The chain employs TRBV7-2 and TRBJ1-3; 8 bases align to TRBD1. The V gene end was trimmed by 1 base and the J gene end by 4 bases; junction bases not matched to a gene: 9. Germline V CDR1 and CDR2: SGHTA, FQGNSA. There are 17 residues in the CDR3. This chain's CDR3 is CASSLGRARGLGNTIYF. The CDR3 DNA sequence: TGTGCCAGCAGCTTAGGACGGGCCAGGGGGCTGGGAAACACCATATATTTT.

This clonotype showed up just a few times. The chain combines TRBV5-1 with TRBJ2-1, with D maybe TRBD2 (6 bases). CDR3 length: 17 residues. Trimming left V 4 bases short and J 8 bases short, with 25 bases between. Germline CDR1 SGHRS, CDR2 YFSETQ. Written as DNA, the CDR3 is TGCGCCAGCAGCCCCATCCCTGGAGCGGGTAGTAGCGATGAGCAGTTCTTC. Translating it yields CASSPIPGAGSSDEQFF.

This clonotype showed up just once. The CDR3 protein is CASSSGASGQETQYF. CDR3 sequence (DNA): TGTGCCAGCAGTTCCGGCGCTAGCGGACAAGAGACCCAGTACTTC. The J gene is TRBJ2-5, the V gene TRBV28, with 7 positions matching TRBD2. Trimming removed 4 bases from V and 2 bases from J; junction bases left unmatched: 7. Germline V gene data show CDR1 as MDHEN and CDR2 as SYDVKM. This CDR3 comprises 15 residues.

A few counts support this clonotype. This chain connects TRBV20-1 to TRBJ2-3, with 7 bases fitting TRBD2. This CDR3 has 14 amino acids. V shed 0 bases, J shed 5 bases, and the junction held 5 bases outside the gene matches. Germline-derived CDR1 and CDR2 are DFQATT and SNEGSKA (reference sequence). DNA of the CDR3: TGCAGTGCTAGAGATACTAGCGCTCGAGATACGCAGTATTTT. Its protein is CSARDTSARDTQYF.

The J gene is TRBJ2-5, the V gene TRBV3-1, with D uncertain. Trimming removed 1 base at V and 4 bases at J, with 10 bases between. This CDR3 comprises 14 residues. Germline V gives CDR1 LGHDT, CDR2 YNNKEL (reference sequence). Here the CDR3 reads CASSQVTFPETQYF. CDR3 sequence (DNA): TGTGCCAGCAGCCAAGTTACGTTTCCAGAGACCCAGTACTTC.

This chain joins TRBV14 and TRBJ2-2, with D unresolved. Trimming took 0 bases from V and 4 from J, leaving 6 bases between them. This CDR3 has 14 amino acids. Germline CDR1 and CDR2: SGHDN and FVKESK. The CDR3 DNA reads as TGTGCCAGCAGCCAAGATAAAGTCACCGGGGAGCTGTTTTTT. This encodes CASSQDKVTGELFF.

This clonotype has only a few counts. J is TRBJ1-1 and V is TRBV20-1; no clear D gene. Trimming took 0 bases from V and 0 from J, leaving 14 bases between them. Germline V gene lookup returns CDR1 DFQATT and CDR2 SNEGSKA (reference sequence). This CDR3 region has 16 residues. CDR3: CSARDPAGPVNTEAFF. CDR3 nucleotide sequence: TGCAGTGCTAGAGATCCCGCAGGCCCCGTGAACACTGAAGCTTTCTTT.

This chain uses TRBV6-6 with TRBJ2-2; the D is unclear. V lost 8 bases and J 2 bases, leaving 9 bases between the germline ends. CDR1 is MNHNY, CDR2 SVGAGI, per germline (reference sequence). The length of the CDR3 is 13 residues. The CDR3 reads CASSGRNTGELFF. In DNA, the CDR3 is TGTGCCAGCTCGGGCAGAAACACCGGGGAGCTGTTTTTT.

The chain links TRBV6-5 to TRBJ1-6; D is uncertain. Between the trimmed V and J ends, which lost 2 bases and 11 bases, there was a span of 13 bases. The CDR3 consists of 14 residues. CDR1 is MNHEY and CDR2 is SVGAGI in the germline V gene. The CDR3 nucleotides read TGTGCCAGCAGTTACGTGAGGGAATCGCCACCCCTCCACTTT. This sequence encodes CASSYVRESPPLHF.